The TCR beta chain under discussion was sequenced for a study of post-analysis software for immune sequencing data. Findings and limits, study-wide: The study found TRBV5-6, TRBV5-1 and TRBV20-1 among about five TRBV segments more frequent in patients than controls.

Germline V gene data show CDR1 as SGHDT and CDR2 as YYEEEE. The V gene end was trimmed by 0 bases and the J gene end by 8 bases; junction bases not matched to a gene: 9. This CDR3 comprises 16 residues. Unique molecular identifiers were carried by the TCR beta cDNA libraries. TCRdb processed the PCR reads anew with MiXCR; each CDR3 protein has one entry. The sample includes about 190,000 distinct CDR3 sequences, 29% of them seen just once. This clonotype was observed a handful of times. Antigen unknown. The TCR originated in a girl aged 2-17 years with multiple sclerosis. The source material was blood. The rearrangement joins TRBV5-6 to TRBJ2-1, with 9 bases identical to TRBD2. CDR3 protein: CASSLELAGFKDEQFF. The CDR3 nucleotides read TGTGCCAGCAGCTTGGAGCTAGCGGGGTTTAAGGATGAGCAGTTCTTC.